Below, one T cell receptor (beta chain) is given with its context. The data are from a study of blood T cell repertoires in COVID-19. The participants were between about 18 and 95 years old and came from about two dozen US areas. Trimming removed 5 bases from V and 6 bases from J, with 23 bases in between. Per the germline V gene, CDR1 is MGHRA and CDR2 is YSYEKL. The CDR3 consists of 17 residues. Libraries were prepared by immunoSEQ multiplex PCR; TCRdb keeps only in-frame clonotypes and omits some of them. The sample contains 310,000 or so clones, around 88% of which appear only once. V gene TRBV4-1 combines with J gene TRBJ2-1; perhaps TRBD2 as D (6 bases). This TCR was sampled from a woman aged 40 to 50 who had recovered from COVID-19. Sequenced sample: PBMCs or T cells enriched from blood (not recorded which). CDR3 nucleotides: TGCGCCAGCAGCGAAGTCCCCGGAGGGGTCGGCTCCAATGAGCAGTTCTTC. Translating gives CASSEVPGGVGSNEQFF.